These 16 T cell receptor beta chains were all obtained from the same sample, sequenced in a study of T cells in Graves' hyperthyroidism and ophthalmopathy. Using RNA transcripts as the source, TCR beta CDR3 regions were amplified. HTBI primers were used for first-round RT-PCR of the TCR CDR3. TCRdb reprocessed the multiplex PCR reads with MiXCR, giving one entry per CDR3 protein. Of almost 350,000 distinct CDR3 sequences in the sample, roughly 18% were seen once. Sequencing input: blood. These receptors were collected from a woman between 40 and 50 years old with Graves' ophthalmopathy.

J is TRBJ2-5 and V is TRBV3-1; the D gene is possibly TRBD1 (6 bases). V lost 0 bases to trimming and J lost 4 bases, with 9 bases between them. CDR1 and CDR2 from the germline V gene are LGHDT and YNNKEL (reference sequence). This CDR3 contains 14 residues. The CDR3 nucleotides are TGTGCCAGCAGCCAAGATCAGGGGCCAGAGACCCAGTACTTC. It translates to CASSQDQGPETQYF.

At least ten counts were recorded for this clonotype. V and J are TRBV19 and TRBJ1-2; no reliable D call. V was cut by 8 bases and J by 1 base, with 14 bases left in between. Germline CDR1 reads LNHDA; CDR2 reads SQIVND (reference sequence). The CDR3 sequence is 14 residues long. CDR3 protein: CASHEPGGNYGYTF. CDR3 coding DNA: TGTGCCAGTCACGAGCCGGGTGGTAACTATGGCTACACCTTC.

At least ten counts were recorded for this clonotype. The rearrangement joins TRBV12-3 or TRBV12-4 to TRBJ2-7; D possibly corresponds to TRBD2 (6 bases). The CDR3 is 12 residues long. V was clipped by 3 bases and J by 6 bases, with 9 bases between them. CDR3 sequence reads: CASSFGEVEQYF. The CDR3 DNA reads as TGTGCCAGCAGTTTTGGGGAGGTCGAGCAGTACTTC.

This clonotype has ten or more counts. V is TRBV5-1 and J is TRBJ2-2; TRBD1 agrees at 10 bases. Germline assignment: CDR1 SGHRS and CDR2 YFSETQ. The CDR3 spans 14 residues. With 7 bases clipped from V and 6 bases from J, the junction kept 6 bases outside the gene matches. CDR3 DNA sequence: TGCGCCAGCTTGCGGGACAGGGGAGCCGGGGAGCTGTTTTTT. This translates into CASLRDRGAGELFF.

This clonotype was detected ten times or more. The chain joins TRBV7-8 to TRBJ1-2, with 9 bases identical to TRBD1. CDR1 is SGHVS, CDR2 FQNEAQ, per germline. Losses at the gene ends were 5 bases for V and 0 bases for J; bases not matched to a gene: 4. The CDR3 contains 15 residues. The CDR3 loop is CASSLGQGPNYGYTF. The CDR3 nucleotides read TGTGCCAGCAGCCTAGGACAGGGGCCTAACTATGGCTACACCTTC. Supplemented by reference TRBV7-8 and TRBJ1-2, the full variable domain reads GAGVSQSPRYKVAKRGQDVALRCDPISGHVSLFWYQQALGQGPEFLTYFQNEAQLDKSGLPSDRFFAERPEGSVSTLKIQRTQQEDSAVYLCASSLGQGPNYGYTFGSGTRLTVV.

The chain uses TRBV19 and TRBJ1-1, with unresolved D. Germline assignment: CDR1 LNHDA and CDR2 SQIVND (reference sequence). Between the trimmed V and J ends, which lost 6 bases and 5 bases, there was a span of 16 bases. The CDR3 sequence is 14 residues long. The CDR3 region has the DNA TGTGCCAGTAGCGACGGGTACCCTGCGACTGAAGCTTTCTTT. It codes for CASSDGYPATEAFF.

The chain is built from TRBV6-4 and TRBJ2-4; either TRBD1 or TRBD2 may fit D (5 bases each). V lost 6 bases and J 5 bases, leaving 23 bases between the germline ends. Per the germline V gene, CDR1 is MRHNA and CDR2 is SNTAGT. CDR3 length: 17 residues. CDR3 coding DNA: TGTGCCAGCAGGACTCGAGGCCCCGGGGCTGGGGAAAACATTCAGTACTTC. This codes for CASRTRGPGAGENIQYF.

In its sample, this clonotype was seen many times. The chain combines TRBV28 with TRBJ2-6, with a possible D match to TRBD1 (6 bases). The germline V and J ends were trimmed by 3 bases and 0 bases, with 15 bases remaining between them. Germline loops: CDR1 MDHEN, CDR2 SYDVKM. This CDR3 has 18 residues. CDR3 amino acids: CASSFLQGPTSGANVLTF. The DNA for the CDR3 is TGTGCCAGCAGTTTTCTACAGGGCCCGACCTCTGGGGCCAACGTCCTGACTTTC.

The chain uses TRBV20-1 and TRBJ2-1; possible D gene TRBD1, 5 bases. The CDR3 contains 14 residues. Trimming took off 6 bases at V and 7 bases at J, with 19 bases between the two ends. Per germline, CDR1 DFQATT and CDR2 SNEGSKA (reference sequence). The CDR3 protein is CSAFRVGAGNEQFF. DNA for the CDR3: TGCAGTGCCTTCAGGGTAGGGGCTGGGAATGAGCAGTTCTTC.

This clonotype was counted at least ten times. V is TRBV5-1 and J is TRBJ2-2; weak D call: TRBD2 (5 bases). The germline V and J ends were trimmed by 0 bases and 0 bases, with 9 bases remaining between them. The CDR3 consists of 16 residues. CDR1 SGHRS and CDR2 YFSETQ come from the germline V gene. CDR3 coding DNA: TGCGCCAGCAGCTTGGGAGGGAGCGCGAACACCGGGGAGCTGTTTTTT. Amino acid sequence: CASSLGGSANTGELFF.

This clonotype was recorded at least ten times. This chain links TRBV11-2 with TRBJ2-4, with a weak D call TRBD2 (6 bases). The CDR3 covers 18 residues. Trimming took 0 bases from V and 1 from J, leaving 16 bases between them. Germline V gene sequence: CDR1 SGHAT, CDR2 FQNNGV. The CDR3, as DNA: TGTGCCAGCAGCTTAGATTTATCGAGAGGGACTGCCAAAAACATTCAGTACTTC. Its protein product is CASSLDLSRGTAKNIQYF.

This clonotype was seen ten or more times. DNA for the CDR3: TGCAGTGCTAGAGATTCGGGGAAGGGGGAGCACACCGGGGAGCTGTTTTTT. Protein product: CSARDSGKGEHTGELFF. V usage is TRBV20-1 and J usage is TRBJ2-2; D is possibly TRBD1 (6 bases). Germline-derived CDR1 and CDR2 are DFQATT and SNEGSKA (reference sequence). The germline V and J ends were trimmed by 0 bases and 3 bases, with 17 bases remaining between them. There are 17 residues in the CDR3.

The table lists this clonotype with many counts. The rearrangement links TRBV6-5 to TRBJ2-7; TRBD1 matches 8 bases. Germline CDR1 is MNHEY and CDR2 is SVGAGI. This CDR3 contains 12 residues. J lost 6 bases, V lost 5 bases, and 3 bases had no gene match. The CDR3 DNA sequence: TGTGCCAGCAGTATACAGGGGGGCGAGCAGTACTTC. Translating gives CASSIQGGEQYF.

CDR3 protein: CSARTGNNYGYTF. For the CDR3, the DNA is TGCAGTGCTAGGACAGGGAATAACTATGGCTACACCTTC. The genes are TRBV20-1 and TRBJ1-2; TRBD1 aligns across 7 bases. Germline V gene lookup returns CDR1 DFQATT and CDR2 SNEGSKA (reference sequence). This CDR3 comprises 13 residues. Trimming removed 3 bases from V and 1 base from J; junction bases left unmatched: 2.

There are a few counts of this clonotype. One junction end does not reproduce the germline sequence, and a read error may be involved. The chain uses TRBV4-1 and TRBJ1-5, with a tentative D call TRBD1 (5 bases). The CDR3 is made up of 18 amino acids. Germline CDR1 reads MGHRA; CDR2 reads YSYEKL. The CDR3 sequence is CAGSRLTPGRWGNQPQHF. CDR3 bases: TGCGCCGGCAGCCGCTTGACCCCGGGACGGTGGGGCAATCAGCCCCAGCATTTT.

The sample holds a few counts of this clonotype. This chain joins TRBV28 and TRBJ2-4; D is unresolved. The CDR3 extends over 16 amino acids. CDR1 is MDHEN, CDR2 SYDVKM, per germline. Trimming cost V 3 bases and J 0 bases, with 12 bases left between them. Here the CDR3 reads CASSFRTKLAKNIQYF. In DNA form, the CDR3 reads TGTGCCAGCAGTTTCAGGACGAAACTAGCCAAAAACATTCAGTACTTC.